Described below is a single TCR beta chain sequence and its context. What it binds is not known. Treatment of the sample: approximately nine-day PBMC culture with coronavirus spike peptide pools or control peptides (ViraFEST assay). These data originate in a study of vaccination and CD4 T cells after COVID-19. With the Oncomine TCR Beta short-read assay, DNA from cultured CD4+ T cells was sequenced. TCRdb independently ran MiXCR on the PCR reads; one entry per CDR3 protein. The top ten clones hold around 21% of a sample with thousands of distinct CDR3 sequences, around 42% of them seen once. Germline CDR1 is SGHNT and CDR2 is YYREEE (reference sequence). V was pared by 0 bases and J by 5 bases, with 14 bases between. This CDR3 comprises 15 residues.

The clonotype was recovered from a human donor who had recovered from COVID-19. The sample was CD4+ T cells from blood, cultured in vitro. The V call is TRBV5-4, the J call TRBJ1-1; D is possibly TRBD1 (6 bases). In DNA form, the CDR3 reads TGTGCCAGCAGCTTGGCGTCGGGGGCGTGGACTGAAGCTTTCTTT. Its translation: CASSLASGAWTEAFF.